This T cell receptor (beta chain) was captured in a study of shared clonotypes between healthy human individuals. Partitioning of CD4+ cells yielded a CD45RA+ naive subset and a CD45RA-negative memory subset. The V end lost 0 bases, the J end lost 2 bases, and 10 bases lay between the germline ends. Looked up from germline, CDR1 is SGDLS and CDR2 is YYNGEE. The CDR3 covers 15 residues. Study-wide findings and caveats: Roughly 5% of naive CD4 clonotypes were shared across several donors. The rarefaction results pointed to incomplete sorted-subset sequencing despite large depth.

The study ran the assay at deep level. The protocol was immunoSEQ multiplex PCR, while the TCRdb copy is restricted to in-frame clones and leaves out a portion. This repertoire shows some 1 million clones, about 80% found once; its top ten account for around 1.5%. Of note for this clone: What it recognizes is unknown.

Material for sequencing was memory CD4+ T cells sorted from blood. The sample's subset: CD45RA-negative fraction. This clonotype originated in a man aged 18 to 29 in good health. This chain links TRBV9 with TRBJ2-3, with D possibly being TRBD2 (5 bases). Here the CDR3 reads CASSVAWLATDTQYF. DNA for the CDR3: TGTGCCAGCAGCGTAGCTTGGCTAGCCACAGATACGCAGTATTTT. The whole variable domain, filled in from reference TRBV9 and TRBJ2-3, reads DSGVTQTPKHLITATGQRVTLRCSPRSGDLSVYWYQQSLDQGLQFLIQYYNGEERAKGNILERFSAQQFPDLHSELNLSSLELGDSALYFCASSVAWLATDTQYFGPGTRLTVL.